The sample holds many counts of the clone carrying this TCR beta chain. What it binds is unknown. There are 13 residues in the CDR3. V was shortened by 0 bases and J by 3 bases, with 6 bases between the two germline ends. Germline V gives CDR1 WNHNN, CDR2 SYGVQD (reference sequence). Quantitative 5'-RACE with molecular barcodes was used to make the TCR beta libraries. TCRdb called the 5' RACE reads again in MiXCR, with one record for every CDR3 protein. The table lists 750,000 to 850,000 distinct CDR3 sequences, about an eighth of them singletons. This entry is derived from a study of CD8 T cells in ankylosing spondylitis. Overall study results and limits: It was reported that disease-linked clones were significantly enriched in matched ankylosing spondylitis synovial fluid. In ankylosing spondylitis blood, a motif of about 8 highly homologous TCR beta variants appeared characteristic.

The TCR sequence derives from a male donor with ankylosing spondylitis. The J gene is TRBJ2-7, the V gene TRBV10-1, with D unresolved. The specimen sequenced was blood, either unsorted or a sorted T cell fraction (not recorded which). The CDR3 reads CASSESIFYEQYF. CDR3 coding DNA: TGCGCCAGCAGTGAGTCCATTTTCTACGAGCAGTACTTC.